The 6 T cell receptor beta chains in this list originate from one sample, sequenced in a study of cytomegalovirus exposure and HLA in healthy donors. Primers included in the PCR were 60 Vbeta and 13 Jbeta primers. Libraries were prepared by immunoSEQ multiplex PCR; TCRdb keeps only in-frame clonotypes and omits some of them. The sample has roughly 200,000 clones; around 78% are singletons. The sequencing sample was made of PBMCs. Source of these receptors: a man between 25 and 39 years old in good health and CMV-seronegative.

V is TRBV27 and J is TRBJ1-1; perhaps TRBD1 as D (5 bases). Germline V gene data show CDR1 as MNHEY and CDR2 as SMNVEV (reference sequence). The V and J ends lost 7 bases and 5 bases respectively, with 14 bases between them. This CDR3 has 13 residues. The CDR3 spells CASTRGEVTEAFF. DNA of the CDR3: TGTGCCAGCACTCGGGGGGAGGTAACTGAAGCTTTCTTT.

The chain is built from TRBV6-5 and TRBJ2-7; TRBD1 aligns across 7 bases. V lost 6 bases to trimming and J lost 4 bases; unmatched junction nucleotides: 6. The CDR3 extends over 13 amino acids. Germline CDR1 MNHEY, CDR2 SVGAGI. In nucleotides, the CDR3 is TGTGCCAGCAGCCCGAGGGACAGATACGAGCAGTACTTC. Translating gives CASSPRDRYEQYF.

The chain uses TRBV5-4 and TRBJ1-1; D is unclear. Germline loops: CDR1 SGHNT, CDR2 YYREEE (reference sequence). V lost 3 bases to trimming and J lost 1 base, with 10 bases between them. This CDR3 is 14 amino acids long. The CDR3 spells CASSSSTSNTEAFF. For the CDR3, the DNA is TGTGCCAGCAGCTCGTCGACATCGAACACTGAAGCTTTCTTT.

V gene TRBV25-1 combines with J gene TRBJ1-1; D perhaps matches TRBD1 (5 bases). Looked up from germline, CDR1 is MGHDK and CDR2 is SYGVNS. This CDR3 comprises 12 residues. V shed 2 bases and J shed 8 bases, with 9 bases lying between them. The CDR3 region is CASSEPRGEAFF. CDR3 DNA: TGTGCCAGCAGTGAACCCCGGGGGGAAGCTTTCTTT.

The chain is built from TRBV19 and TRBJ1-2; 7 positions agree with TRBD1. This CDR3 spans 15 amino acids. Germline V CDR1 and CDR2: LNHDA, SQIVND (reference sequence). The ends lost 9 bases at V and 4 bases at J; junction bases unmatched: 14. This CDR3 reads CASTLGQYSPYGYTF. DNA for the CDR3: TGTGCCAGCACATTGGGACAGTATTCTCCCTATGGCTACACCTTC. The full variable domain, rest sourced from reference TRBV19 and TRBJ1-2, is DGGITQSPKYLFRKEGQNVTLSCEQNLNHDAMYWYRQDPGQGLRLIYYSQIVNDFQKGDIAEGYSVSREKKESFPLTVTSAQKNPTAFYLCASTLGQYSPYGYTFGSGTRLTVV.

The V and J genes are TRBV7-2 and TRBJ2-3, with D unresolved. Germline V gene lookup returns CDR1 SGHTA and CDR2 FQGNSA. This CDR3 spans 14 amino acids. V was clipped by 5 bases and J by 2 bases, with 11 bases between them. The CDR3 loop reads CASSPRRITDTQYF. The DNA for the CDR3 is TGTGCCAGCAGCCCTCGGCGGATCACAGATACGCAGTATTTT.